This T cell receptor beta chain appears in the sequencing data of a study of T cell repertoires in cytomegalovirus infection. Study-wide context: Both CMV infection and a matching HLA type were indicated by public TCR beta signatures.

CDR3 size: 15 residues. CDR1 is LNHNV and CDR2 is YYDKDF in the germline V gene (reference sequence). Trimming removed 6 bases from V and 6 bases from J, with 15 bases in between. Each CDR3 protein gets one entry after TCRdb re-called the reads with MiXCR. The sample includes about 600,000 distinct CDR3 sequences, approximately 24% of them seen just once. V and J are TRBV15 and TRBJ1-6; D gene unclear. The TCR was taken from a human donor in good health (CMV status not recorded). Some clones in this sample may be carry-over from other donors' samples. The sequenced sample was CD8+ T cells from PBMCs. In nucleotides, the CDR3 is TGTGCCACCAGTATACCCACTCGTGGTAATTCACCCCTCCACTTT. This codes for CATSIPTRGNSPLHF.